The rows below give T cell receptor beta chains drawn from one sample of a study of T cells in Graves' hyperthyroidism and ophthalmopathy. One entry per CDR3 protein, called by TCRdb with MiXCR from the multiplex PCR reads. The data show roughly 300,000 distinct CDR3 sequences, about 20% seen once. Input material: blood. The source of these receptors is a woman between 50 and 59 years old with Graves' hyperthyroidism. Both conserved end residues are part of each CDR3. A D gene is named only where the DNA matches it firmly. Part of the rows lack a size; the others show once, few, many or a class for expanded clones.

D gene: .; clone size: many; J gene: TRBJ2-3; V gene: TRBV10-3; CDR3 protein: CAISDVGGSDTQYF
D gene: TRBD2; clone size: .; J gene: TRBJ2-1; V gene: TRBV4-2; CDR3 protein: CASSTRTSGGSYNEQFF
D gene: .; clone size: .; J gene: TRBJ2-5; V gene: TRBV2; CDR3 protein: CASNRDGGQETQYF
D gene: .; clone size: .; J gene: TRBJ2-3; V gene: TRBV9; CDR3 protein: CASSDPRGLDTDTQYF
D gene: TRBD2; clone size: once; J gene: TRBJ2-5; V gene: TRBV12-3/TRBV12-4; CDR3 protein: CASSLLLAETQYF
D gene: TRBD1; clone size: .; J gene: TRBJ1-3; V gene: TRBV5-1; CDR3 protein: CASSPGVWTGHSGNTIYF
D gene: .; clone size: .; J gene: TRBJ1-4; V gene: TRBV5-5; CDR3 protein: CASSLVLEGATNEKLFF
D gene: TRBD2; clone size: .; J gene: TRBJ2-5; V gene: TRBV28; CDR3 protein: CASSSTSGEETQYF
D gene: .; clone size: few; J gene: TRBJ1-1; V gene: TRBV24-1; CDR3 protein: CATSDWTGTEAFF
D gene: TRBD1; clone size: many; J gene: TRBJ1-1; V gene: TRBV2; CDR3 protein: CASTLQGFDTEAFF
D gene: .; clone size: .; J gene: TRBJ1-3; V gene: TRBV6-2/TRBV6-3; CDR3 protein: CASTRTFGNTIYF
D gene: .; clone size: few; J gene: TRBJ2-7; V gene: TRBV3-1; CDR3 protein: CASSQSDLLYEQYF
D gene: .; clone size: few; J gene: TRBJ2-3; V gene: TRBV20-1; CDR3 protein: CSARDENANSDTQYF
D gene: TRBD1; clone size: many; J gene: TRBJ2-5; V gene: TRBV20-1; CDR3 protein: CSARDLEGQGGETQYF
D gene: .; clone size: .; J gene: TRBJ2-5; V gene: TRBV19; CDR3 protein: CASSANQETQYF
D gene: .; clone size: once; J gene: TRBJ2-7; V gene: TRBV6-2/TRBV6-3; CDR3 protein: CASSPFLGLKYYEQYF
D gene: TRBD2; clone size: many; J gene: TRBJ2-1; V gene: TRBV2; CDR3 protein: CASSFTGTSGNGEQFF
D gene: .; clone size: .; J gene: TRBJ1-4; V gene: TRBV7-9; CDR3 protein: CASSSLESSTNEKLFF
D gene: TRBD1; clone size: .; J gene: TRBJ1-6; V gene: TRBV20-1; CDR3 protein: CSATSTGGENSPLHF
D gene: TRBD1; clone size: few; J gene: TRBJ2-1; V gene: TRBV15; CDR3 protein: CATSREGTGYYNEQFF
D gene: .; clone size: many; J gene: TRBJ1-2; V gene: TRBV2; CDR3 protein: CASREGAAPSYGYTF
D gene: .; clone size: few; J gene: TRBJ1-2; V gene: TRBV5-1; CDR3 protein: CASSLSQYYGYTF
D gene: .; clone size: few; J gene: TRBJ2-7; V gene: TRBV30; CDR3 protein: CAWAETGSYEQYF
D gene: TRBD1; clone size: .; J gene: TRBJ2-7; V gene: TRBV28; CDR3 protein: CASRAGTGEYEQYF
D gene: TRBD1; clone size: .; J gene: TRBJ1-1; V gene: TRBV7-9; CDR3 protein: CASSDLQGLNTEAFF
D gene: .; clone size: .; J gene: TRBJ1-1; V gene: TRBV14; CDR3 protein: CASSRDSGTEAFF
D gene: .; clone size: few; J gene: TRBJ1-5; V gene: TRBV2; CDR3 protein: CASRGDGAGNQPQHF
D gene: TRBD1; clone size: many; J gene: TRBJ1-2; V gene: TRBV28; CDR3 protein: CASSSGQVPYGYTF
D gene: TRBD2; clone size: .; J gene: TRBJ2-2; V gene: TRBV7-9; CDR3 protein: CASQPGGGTGELFF
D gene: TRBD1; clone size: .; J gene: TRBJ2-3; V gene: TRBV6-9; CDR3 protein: CASSYLQGADDTQYF
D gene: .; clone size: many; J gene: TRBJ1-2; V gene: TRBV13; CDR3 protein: CASSSPLRAGTWSYTF
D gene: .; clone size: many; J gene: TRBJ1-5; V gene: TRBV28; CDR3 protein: CASSFRQGAREPQHF
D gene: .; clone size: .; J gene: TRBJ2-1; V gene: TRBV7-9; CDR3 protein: CASSSGESSYNEQFF
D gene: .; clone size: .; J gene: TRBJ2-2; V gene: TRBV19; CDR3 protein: CASSLRPGPGTGELFF
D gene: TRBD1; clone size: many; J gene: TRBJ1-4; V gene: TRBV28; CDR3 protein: CASRTGGGSEKLFF
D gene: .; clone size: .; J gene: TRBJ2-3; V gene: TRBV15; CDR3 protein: CATSRGISTDTQYF
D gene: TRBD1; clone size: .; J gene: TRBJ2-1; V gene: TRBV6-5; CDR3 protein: CASSYRDRRYNEQFF
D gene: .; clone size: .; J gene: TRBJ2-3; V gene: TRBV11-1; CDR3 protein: CASSAWVTDTQYF
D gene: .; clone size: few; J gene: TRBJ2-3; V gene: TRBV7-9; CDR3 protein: CASSLAGSRGTDTQYF
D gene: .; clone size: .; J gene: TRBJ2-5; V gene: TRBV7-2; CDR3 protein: CASSNGWKETQYF
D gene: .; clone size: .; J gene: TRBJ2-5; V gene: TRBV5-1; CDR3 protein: CASSYPGEETQYF
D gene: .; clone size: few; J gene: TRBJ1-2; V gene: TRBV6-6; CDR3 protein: CASSYSGGRGYTF
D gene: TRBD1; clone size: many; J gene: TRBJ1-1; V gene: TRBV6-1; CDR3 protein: CASTTTGLNTEAFF
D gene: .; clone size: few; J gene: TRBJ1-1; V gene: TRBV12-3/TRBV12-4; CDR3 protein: CASSLGGIDTEAFF
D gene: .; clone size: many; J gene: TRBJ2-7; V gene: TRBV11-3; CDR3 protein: CASSLDLAGEQYF
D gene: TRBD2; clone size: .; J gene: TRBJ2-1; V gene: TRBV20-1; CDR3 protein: CSAGRSGRGRIGDEQFF